This TCR beta chain was identified in a study of shared clonotypes between healthy human individuals. General study points: Naive subsets generally exceeded memory subsets in estimated richness.

Approximately 210 ng DNA, around 30,000 T cell genomes, went into each sorted-subset replicate PCR. Produced via immunoSEQ multiplex PCR; TCRdb's table is partial and in-frame only. The data contain more than 500,000 clones, around 96% of them singletons. The ends lost 0 bases at V and 6 bases at J; junction bases unmatched: 8. The CDR3 runs 16 residues. Germline V lookup: CDR1 MNHEY, CDR2 SMNVEV (reference sequence). It was CD45RO-negative cells, positively selected for CCR7, that made up naive CD8 cells, with terminally differentiated effector memory CD45RA+ cells excluded. As concerns this clone: Its matching antigen is unknown.

This TCR came from a woman in her twenties or thirties in good health. Source material: naive CD8+ T cells sorted from blood. V is TRBV27 and J is TRBJ2-1; 7 bases match TRBD1. In nucleotides, the CDR3 is TGTGCCAGCAGTTTATCCCCGCGACAGGGTGCCAATGAGCAGTTCTTC. Translating it yields CASSLSPRQGANEQFF.